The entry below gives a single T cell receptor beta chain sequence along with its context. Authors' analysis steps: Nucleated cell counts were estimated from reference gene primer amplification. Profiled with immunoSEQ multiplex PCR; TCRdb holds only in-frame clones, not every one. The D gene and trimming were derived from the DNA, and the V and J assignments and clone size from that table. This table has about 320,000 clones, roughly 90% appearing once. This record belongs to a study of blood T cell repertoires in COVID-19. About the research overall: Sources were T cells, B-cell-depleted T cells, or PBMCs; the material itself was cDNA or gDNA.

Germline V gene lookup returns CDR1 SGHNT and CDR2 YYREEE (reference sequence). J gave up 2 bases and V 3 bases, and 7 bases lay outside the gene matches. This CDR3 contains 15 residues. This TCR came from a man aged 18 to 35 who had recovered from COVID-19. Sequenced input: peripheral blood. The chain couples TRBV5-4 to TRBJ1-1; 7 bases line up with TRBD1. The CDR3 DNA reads TGTGCCAGCAGCTCCTCAGGGGGTGGAAACACTGAAGCTTTCTTT. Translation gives CASSSSGGGNTEAFF. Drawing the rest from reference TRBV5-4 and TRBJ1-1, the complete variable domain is ETGVTQSPTHLIKTRGQQVTLRCSSQSGHNTVSWYQQALGQGPQFIFQYYREEENGRGNFPPRFSGLQFPNYSSELNVNALELDDSALYLCASSSSGGGNTEAFFGQGTRLTVV.